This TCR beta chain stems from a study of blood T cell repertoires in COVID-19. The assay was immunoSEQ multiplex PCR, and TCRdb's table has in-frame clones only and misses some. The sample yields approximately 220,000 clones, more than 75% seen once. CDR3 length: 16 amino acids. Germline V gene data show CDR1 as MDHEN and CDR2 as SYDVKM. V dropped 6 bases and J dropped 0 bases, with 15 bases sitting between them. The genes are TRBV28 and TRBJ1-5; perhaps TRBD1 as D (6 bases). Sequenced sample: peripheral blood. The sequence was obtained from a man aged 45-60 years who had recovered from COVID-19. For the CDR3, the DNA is TGTGCCAGCAGGGTACAGGGATTCGATAGCAATCAGCCCCAGCATTTT. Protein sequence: CASRVQGFDSNQPQHF.